Listed below are T cell receptor beta chains from one sample, sequenced in a study of blood T cell repertoires in COVID-19. Only in-frame clones appear in the TCRdb table, and some are missing; sequencing was by immunoSEQ multiplex PCR. Counted here are some 91,000 clones, about 80% occurring once; the ten biggest clones make up 7%. Sequences were obtained from peripheral blood. Receptors were obtained from an older man with acute or convalescent COVID-19. CDR3s include the opening cysteine and the closing phenylalanine or tryptophan. A D gene is named only where the DNA matches it firmly. Not every row has a clone size; where given, it reads once, few, many or a size class.

v_gene	abundance	j_gene	d_gene	CDR3aa	CDR3nt
TRBV30	-	TRBJ1-5	TRBD1	CAWSPTLGPGGSRPQHF	TGTGCCTGGAGTCCAACCCTTGGGCCAGGGGGCAGTAGGCCCCAGCATTTT
TRBV10-2	once	TRBJ2-1	TRBD2	CASREWTSGYNEQFF	TGCGCCAGCAGGGAGTGGACTAGCGGTTACAATGAGCAGTTCTTC
TRBV5-4	-	TRBJ2-4	-	CASSLGGRGEDIQYF	TGTGCCAGCAGCTTGGGGGGCAGGGGGGAGGACATTCAGTACTTC
TRBV5-1	-	TRBJ1-1	-	CASSPTANTEAFF	TGCGCCAGCAGCCCTACAGCCAACACTGAAGCTTTCTTT
TRBV7-9	-	TRBJ2-3	-	CASSESRGTDTQYF	TGTGCCAGCAGCGAAAGCCGGGGGACAGATACGCAGTATTTT
TRBV5-8	-	TRBJ2-5	-	CASSLNRGIGGETQYF	TGTGCCAGCAGCTTGAACCGGGGTATAGGTGGAGAGACCCAGTACTTC
TRBV7-9	-	TRBJ2-3	TRBD1	CASSLGPKGQDLTDTQYF	TGTGCCAGCAGCTTAGGCCCAAAGGGACAGGACCTCACAGATACGCAGTATTTT
TRBV7-2	few	TRBJ1-1	TRBD1	CASSSKQGTTEAFF	TGTGCCAGCAGCTCTAAACAGGGGACCACTGAAGCTTTCTTT
TRBV29-1	-	TRBJ2-7	TRBD1	CSVEGQGYEQYF	TGCAGCGTCGAGGGACAGGGCTACGAGCAGTACTTC
TRBV7-9	-	TRBJ2-2	-	CASSFGGLNTGELFF	TGTGCCAGCAGCTTTGGGGGGTTGAACACCGGGGAGCTGTTTTTT
TRBV12-3/TRBV12-4	-	TRBJ1-5	-	CASSGQKNQPQHF	TGTGCCAGCTCAGGGCAGAAAAATCAGCCCCAGCATTTT
TRBV20-1	-	TRBJ2-1	TRBD1	CSASTPATGHRNEQFF	TGCAGTGCTAGTACCCCGGCGACAGGGCATCGCAATGAGCAGTTCTTC
TRBV9	-	TRBJ1-1	-	CASSVGHMNTEAFF	TGTGCCAGCAGCGTCGGACACATGAACACTGAAGCTTTCTTT
TRBV4-2	-	TRBJ2-5	-	CASSQARETQYF	TGTGCCAGCAGCCAAGCCAGAGAGACCCAGTACTTC
TRBV6-5	few	TRBJ1-5	-	CASTDRNNQPQHF	TGTGCCAGCACCGACAGGAACAATCAGCCCCAGCATTTT
TRBV5-1	few	TRBJ2-1	TRBD2	CASSWTSGRINEQFF	TGCGCCAGCAGCTGGACTAGCGGGAGGATCAATGAGCAGTTCTTC
TRBV29-1	-	TRBJ1-1	-	CSVEGSTTEAFF	TGCAGCGTTGAAGGGTCTACGACTGAAGCTTTCTTT
TRBV2	-	TRBJ1-1	-	CASSGTGQTEAFF	TGTGCCAGCAGTGGAACAGGGCAGACTGAAGCTTTCTTT
TRBV27	-	TRBJ1-5	-	CASSLGRGDQPQHF	TGTGCCAGCAGTTTAGGGCGGGGGGATCAGCCCCAGCATTTT
TRBV11-1	-	TRBJ1-1	-	CASSQAPNTEAFF	TGTGCCAGCAGTCAAGCCCCGAACACTGAAGCTTTCTTT
TRBV5-1	-	TRBJ1-3	-	CASSSGSSGNTIYF	TGCGCCAGCAGCAGCGGGTCGTCTGGAAACACCATATATTTT
TRBV5-1	-	TRBJ1-3	TRBD1	CASSRDSSGNTIYF	TGCGCCAGCAGCCGGGACAGCTCTGGAAACACCATATATTTT